Listed below are T cell receptor beta chains from one sample, sequenced in a study of T cell clonotyping in hematopoietic cell transplantation. This table comes from immunoSEQ multiplex PCR, and its TCRdb copy is limited to in-frame clones, with some not included. The sample lists 9,200 or so clones, 95% to 97% occurring once. The specimen was peripheral blood mononuclear cells, collected 100 days after allogeneic stem cell transplant. The receptors originated from a male patient aged 55 to 69 who had an allogeneic stem cell transplant from a related donor, so the T cells may come from the graft donor. Some clones in this sample may be carry-over from other donors' samples. The CDR3 runs from the conserved cysteine through the conserved F or W. D genes are given only for firm matches. A row's size may be missing; if present it is once, few, many or a size class.

size	V	J	D	length	CDR3	DNA
NA	TRBV15	TRBJ1-5	TRBD1	15	CATSRDGTDNQPQHF	TGTGCCACCAGCAGAGACGGGACAGACAATCAGCCCCAGCATTTT
NA	TRBV7-8	TRBJ1-1	NA	14	CASSLEARDTEAFF	TGTGCCAGCAGCTTAGAGGCGCGTGACACTGAAGCTTTCTTT
NA	TRBV7-2	TRBJ1-2	TRBD1	14	CASSNSGRGLGYTF	TGTGCCAGCAGCAATAGTGGCAGGGGGCTAGGCTACACCTTC
NA	TRBV28	TRBJ1-2	TRBD1	18	CASSLSGDRDVGRYGYTF	TGTGCCAGCAGTTTATCTGGGGACAGGGACGTTGGGCGCTATGGCTACACCTTC
NA	TRBV10-2	TRBJ1-5	NA	14	CASSDKSLNQPQHF	TGCGCCAGCAGTGACAAATCTTTAAATCAGCCCCAGCATTTT
NA	TRBV28	TRBJ1-5	NA	14	CASSFLGGNQPQHF	TGTGCCAGCAGTTTCTTGGGAGGCAATCAGCCCCAGCATTTT
NA	TRBV11-1	TRBJ2-1	TRBD2	16	CASSLGTSGALVEQFF	TGTGCCAGCAGCTTAGGGACTAGCGGGGCTTTGGTTGAGCAGTTCTTC
NA	TRBV7-6	TRBJ1-1	NA	13	CASSLGGDTEAFF	TGTGCCAGCAGCTTAGGGGGGGACACTGAAGCTTTCTTT
NA	TRBV19	TRBJ2-7	NA	13	CASSIQGPYEQYF	TGTGCCAGTAGTATTCAGGGACCCTACGAGCAGTACTTC
NA	TRBV11-2	TRBJ1-5	NA	14	CASSPSGPDQPQHF	TGTGCCAGCAGCCCCTCAGGGCCTGATCAGCCCCAGCATTTT
once	TRBV30	TRBJ1-3	NA	11	CAWSRDSGIYF	TGTGCCTGGAGTCGAGACTCAGGCATATATTTT
NA	TRBV5-1	TRBJ2-3	NA	20	CASSSSNATTSGWSTDTQYF	TGCGCCAGCAGCTCGAGCAACGCGACCACGAGCGGGTGGAGCACAGATACGCAGTATTTT
NA	TRBV4-1	TRBJ2-5	TRBD1	13	CASSDNRGETQYF	TGCGCCAGCAGCGACAACAGGGGGGAGACCCAGTACTTC
NA	TRBV30	TRBJ1-2	NA	13	CASGFRANYGYTF	TGTGCCTCAGGCTTCAGAGCTAACTATGGCTACACCTTC
NA	TRBV11-3	TRBJ1-2	NA	13	CASSPQENYGYTF	TGTGCCAGCAGCCCTCAAGAGAACTATGGCTACACCTTC
once	TRBV10-3	TRBJ1-1	NA	14	CAISGASTDTEAFF	TGTGCCATCAGTGGGGCAAGTACCGACACTGAAGCTTTCTTT
NA	TRBV27	TRBJ1-2	NA	14	CASLDFSRGSGYTF	TGTGCCAGCCTCGATTTCTCCCGGGGATCTGGCTACACCTTC
NA	TRBV9	TRBJ1-4	NA	15	CASSGHGVTNEKLFF	TGTGCCAGCAGTGGTCACGGGGTAACTAATGAAAAACTGTTTTTT
NA	TRBV6-6	TRBJ1-5	NA	13	CASTVTEDQPQHF	TGTGCCAGCACCGTAACAGAAGATCAGCCCCAGCATTTT
NA	TRBV19	TRBJ1-5	NA	16	CASRPQDSAFNQPQHF	TGTGCCAGTAGGCCACAGGATTCGGCATTCAATCAGCCCCAGCATTTT
NA	TRBV4-1	TRBJ2-3	NA	15	CASSQEASYTDTQYF	TGCGCCAGCAGCCAAGAGGCAAGTTACACAGATACGCAGTATTTT
NA	TRBV4-1	TRBJ2-7	TRBD1	16	CASSQEPGGRDFEQYF	TGCGCCAGCAGCCAAGAACCAGGGGGACGTGACTTCGAGCAGTACTTC
NA	TRBV7-8	TRBJ1-1	NA	14	CASSLQQGGTEAFF	TGTGCCAGCAGCTTACAACAGGGCGGTACTGAAGCTTTCTTT
NA	TRBV7-2	TRBJ2-4	NA	13	CASSSFRDPVRYF	TGTGCCAGCAGCTCGTTCCGGGACCCCGTACGGTACTTC
NA	TRBV28	TRBJ1-5	NA	13	CASKVQVYQPQHF	TGTGCCAGCAAAGTGCAGGTCTATCAGCCCCAGCATTTT
NA	TRBV28	TRBJ1-5	TRBD1	16	CASHSLTGPSNQPQHF	TGTGCCAGCCACAGTTTGACAGGGCCTAGCAATCAGCCCCAGCATTTT
NA	TRBV19	TRBJ2-6	NA	14	CASRSRTGANVLTF	TGTGCCAGTAGGAGCAGAACTGGGGCCAACGTCCTGACTTTC
once	TRBV7-6	TRBJ2-3	NA	12	CASRGSTDTQYF	TGTGCCAGCCGGGGAAGCACAGATACGCAGTATTTT
NA	TRBV2	TRBJ1-5	TRBD1	15	CASSSGQGPIQPQHF	TGTGCCAGCAGTTCGGGACAGGGCCCGATTCAGCCCCAGCATTTT
NA	TRBV15	TRBJ1-5	TRBD1	15	CATSRDEDRRQPQHF	TGTGCCACCAGCAGAGATGAGGACAGGAGGCAGCCCCAGCATTTT
NA	TRBV5-6	TRBJ1-6	NA	16	CASSLGPHNGNSPLHF	TGTGCCAGCAGCCTGGGGCCCCATAACGGTAATTCACCCCTCCACTTT
NA	TRBV7-3	TRBJ1-5	NA	13	CASSEGVNQPQHF	TGTGCCAGCAGCGAGGGGGTCAATCAGCCCCAGCATTTT
NA	TRBV4-2	TRBJ1-2	TRBD1	15	CASSAGTAPFHGYTF	TGTGCCAGCAGCGCCGGGACAGCGCCTTTTCATGGCTACACCTTC
NA	TRBV2	TRBJ2-7	NA	10	CASSEKGQYF	TGTGCCAGCAGTGAAAAAGGGCAGTACTTC
NA	TRBV7-6	TRBJ2-3	NA	14	CASSSLVGTDTQYF	TGTGCCAGCAGTTCCTTGGTAGGCACAGATACGCAGTATTTT
NA	TRBV7-3	TRBJ2-7	TRBD2	15	CASSVLAGPLYEQYF	TGTGCCAGCAGCGTTCTAGCGGGGCCCCTCTACGAGCAGTACTTC
once	TRBV30	TRBJ1-2	NA	11	CAWPGEDGYTF	TGTGCCTGGCCAGGGGAGGATGGCTACACCTTC
NA	TRBV5-6	TRBJ2-3	NA	18	CASSLEDYYTLVTDTQYF	TGTGCCAGCAGCTTGGAAGATTACTACACCCTAGTCACAGATACGCAGTATTTT
once	TRBV4-2	TRBJ2-7	NA	14	CASSQDIQSYEQYF	TGTGCCAGCAGCCAAGATATACAGTCCTACGAGCAGTACTTC